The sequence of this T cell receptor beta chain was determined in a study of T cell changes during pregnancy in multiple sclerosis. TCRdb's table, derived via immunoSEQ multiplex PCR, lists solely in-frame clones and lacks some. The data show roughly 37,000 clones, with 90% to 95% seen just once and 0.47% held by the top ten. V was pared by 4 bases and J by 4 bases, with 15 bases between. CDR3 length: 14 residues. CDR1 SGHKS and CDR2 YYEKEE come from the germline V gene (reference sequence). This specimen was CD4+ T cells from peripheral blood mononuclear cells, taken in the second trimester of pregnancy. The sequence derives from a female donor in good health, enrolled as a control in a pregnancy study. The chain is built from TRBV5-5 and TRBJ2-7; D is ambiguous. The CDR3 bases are TGTGCCAGCAGCCCATTGACGGAGACTTACGAGCAGTACTTC. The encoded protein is CASSPLTETYEQYF.